The T cell receptor beta chain under discussion was sequenced for a study of T cell repertoires in cytomegalovirus infection. Study conclusions and caveats: The ex vivo response showed dominance by HLA-C-restricted CMV-specific TCR beta clonotypes. Using cumulative public TCR beta family frequency, the authors identified those who carried CMV together with the relevant HLA.

This clonotype appeared many times. Its matching antigen is unknown. TCRdb ran MiXCR on the reads and lists one entry per CDR3 protein. The sample shows approximately 170,000 distinct CDR3 sequences, under 15% of them seen only once. The CDR3 loop spans 18 amino acids. V lost 1 base and J lost 0, with 16 bases in between. The germline gives CDR1 SGHDN, CDR2 FVKESK. Sequencing was done on a sample of PBMCs. This sequence was found in a human donor in good health (CMV status not recorded). Some clones in this sample may be carry-over from other donors' samples. The chain combines TRBV14 with TRBJ2-4; D may be TRBD2 (5 bases). The CDR3 DNA reads as TGTGCCAGCAGCCAAGCAGCGGATGGCCCTCTAGCCAAAAACATTCAGTACTTC. Translated: CASSQAADGPLAKNIQYF.